The entry below gives a single T cell receptor beta chain sequence along with its context. Its target is not known. At one of its ends the junction is not consistent with the germline gene, which may arise from a read error. RNA was extracted from bulk tissue without any cell sorting. More than 3 cm separated this lung sample from the edge of the tumor. The sample comes from a study of tumor and adjacent non-tumor tissue in lung cancer. Study background: Aged roughly 30 to 85 years, patients included fewer than 11 men and a few women with stage I to III disease. Broader study findings: Patients with more diverse tumor TCRs had worse survival.

TCRbeta libraries were built with three rounds of nested PCR, modified from ARM-PCR. TCRdb re-called the multiplex PCR reads with MiXCR, one entry per CDR3 protein. The sample has roughly 75,000 distinct CDR3 sequences; approximately 80% are singletons. CDR3 size: 15 residues. In germline, CDR1 is DFQATT, CDR2 SNEGSKA (reference sequence). Sequences were obtained from distant non-tumor lung tissue. The TCR sequence derives from a man aged 55-75 years with non-small cell lung cancer. This chain uses TRBV20-1 with TRBJ2-1, with 7 bases that match TRBD1. CDR3 sequence (DNA): TGCAGTGCTAGCCCTCTGTCGCGAGGGGGCAATGAGCAGTTGTTC. It is translated as CSASPLSRGGNEQLF.